This passage covers 31 T cell receptor beta chains from one sample sequenced in a study of shared clonotypes between healthy human individuals. The repertoire was sequenced with immunoSEQ multiplex PCR; TCRdb's copy has only in-frame clones and lacks some. The profile covers about 600,000 clones, with less than 98% appearing a single time and around 0.057% taken by the ten largest. The material sequenced was naive CD4+ T cells sorted from blood. The sample's subset: CD45RA+ positively selected. These receptors all stem from a woman in her 30s in good health.

J is TRBJ1-2 and V is TRBV5-5; TRBD1 matches at 7 bases. Trimming removed 3 bases from V and 3 bases from J; junction bases left unmatched: 2. There are 13 residues in the CDR3. Germline-derived CDR1 and CDR2 are SGHKS and YYEKEE (reference sequence). CDR3 loop: CASSYQGDYGYTF. DNA for the CDR3: TGTGCCAGCAGCTACCAGGGGGACTATGGCTACACCTTC.

The chain employs TRBV10-2 and TRBJ2-6, with TRBD1 matching 10 bases. Trimming at V came to 4 bases and at J to 0 bases, leaving 6 bases not matched to a gene. Germline V CDR1 and CDR2: WSHSY, SAAADI. The CDR3 spans 18 residues. As DNA, the CDR3 is TGCGCCAGCAGTGCGGGACAGGGGTCCCTCTCTGGGGCCAACGTCCTGACTTTC. Amino acid sequence: CASSAGQGSLSGANVLTF.

The chain is built from TRBV6-1 and TRBJ2-3, with TRBD2 matching over 8 bases. J lost 2 bases, V lost 4 bases, and 14 bases had no gene match. The CDR3 spans 18 residues. Germline V gene sequence: CDR1 MNHNS, CDR2 SASEGT. The CDR3 region has the DNA TGTGCCAGCAGTGGGGGTGGCACTAGCGGAAGTTACACAGATACGCAGTATTTT. Its protein product is CASSGGGTSGSYTDTQYF.

V and J are TRBV28 and TRBJ1-1; 8 nucleotides agree with TRBD1. The CDR3 extends over 15 amino acids. With 7 bases clipped from V and 3 bases from J, the junction kept 10 bases outside the gene matches. Germline CDR1 and CDR2: MDHEN and SYDVKM. CDR3 sequence reads: CASKDWQGAYTEAFF. CDR3 sequence (DNA): TGTGCCAGCAAGGACTGGCAGGGGGCCTACACTGAAGCTTTCTTT.

V is TRBV5-1 and J is TRBJ1-4; 8 bases agree with TRBD1. The CDR3 is 18 amino acids. V lost 0 bases, J lost 3 bases, and 10 bases stayed unmatched. CDR1 and CDR2 (germline): SGHRS, YFSETQ. This chain's CDR3 is CASSLALGQGASNEKLFF. In nucleotides, the CDR3 is TGCGCCAGCAGCTTGGCCTTAGGGCAGGGGGCATCTAATGAAAAACTGTTTTTT.

In its sample, this clone was seen once. The chain carries TRBV5-1 and TRBJ2-7, with 12 bases fitting TRBD1. Trimming removed 4 bases from V and 1 base from J; junction bases left unmatched: 27. Germline lookup yields CDR1 SGHRS and CDR2 YFSETQ. There are 23 residues in the CDR3. CDR3: CASSLRPGQGALVGTSKSYEQYF. In DNA, the CDR3 is TGCGCCAGCAGCCTAAGACCGGGACAGGGGGCGTTAGTAGGGACTAGCAAGTCCTACGAGCAGTACTTC.

The chain has TRBV5-1 and TRBJ2-2, with D tentatively TRBD1 (6 bases). This CDR3 spans 15 amino acids. Germline V gene data show CDR1 as SGHRS and CDR2 as YFSETQ. The ends were cut back, 2 bases at V and 1 base at J, with 9 bases in the middle. CDR3 in DNA: TGCGCCAGCAGCTTACAGGGCCGGAACACCGGGGAGCTGTTTTTT. Translated, it gives CASSLQGRNTGELFF. Filled out from reference TRBV5-1 and TRBJ2-2, the complete variable domain reads KAGVTQTPRYLIKTRGQQVTLSCSPISGHRSVSWYQQTPGQGLQFLFEYFSETQRNKGNFPGRFSGRQFSNSRSEMNVSTLELGDSALYLCASSLQGRNTGELFFGEGSRLTVL.

The chain combines TRBV6-1 with TRBJ1-3; D is uncertain. Between the trimmed V and J ends, which lost 7 bases and 0 bases, there was a span of 13 bases. The CDR3 covers 15 residues. CDR1 and CDR2 from the germline V gene are MNHNS and SASEGT. CDR3 nucleotides: TGTGCCAGCAACGACATGGCTGTCTCTGGAAACACCATATATTTT. Protein sequence: CASNDMAVSGNTIYF.

The table lists this clone with a few counts. The CDR3 is CASSVAPMNTEAFF. The CDR3 DNA reads TGTGCCAGCAGCGTAGCCCCAATGAACACTGAAGCTTTCTTT. The rearrangement uses TRBV9 and TRBJ1-1; D remains ambiguous. V was pared by 0 bases and J by 0 bases, with 6 bases between. CDR3 length equals 14 residues. Per the germline V gene, CDR1 is SGDLS and CDR2 is YYNGEE.

The chain employs TRBV5-4 and TRBJ2-3; 15 bases are a match to TRBD2. V shed 4 bases and J 0 bases; nucleotides not matched to a gene: 9. CDR3 length: 19 amino acids. Germline lookup yields CDR1 SGHNT and CDR2 YYREEE (reference sequence). The CDR3 DNA follows: TGTGCCAGCAGCGGAATAGGACTAGCGGGAGGGATAAGCACAGATACGCAGTATTTT. This gives the protein CASSGIGLAGGISTDTQYF.

The rearrangement links TRBV2 to TRBJ1-1, with 10 bases fitting TRBD1. The junction had 8 bases not matched to a gene; V was cut back by 5 bases and J by 2 bases. CDR1 and CDR2 (germline): SNHLY, FYNNEI. The CDR3 spans 16 residues. The CDR3 DNA is TGTGCCAGCAGTCCGGGACAGGGGATTGGTAACACTGAAGCTTTCTTT. This sequence encodes CASSPGQGIGNTEAFF.

J is TRBJ1-1 and V is TRBV29-1; 8 bases match TRBD1. The germline V gene has CDR1 SQVTM and CDR2 ANQGSEA. This CDR3 has 14 residues. The J segment lost 0 bases and the V segment lost 6 bases, leaving 6 bases of the junction unmatched. CDR3 sequence (DNA): TGCAGCGTAAAGACAGGGGCTGTGAACACTGAAGCTTTCTTT. Translating gives CSVKTGAVNTEAFF.

The chain is built from TRBV9 and TRBJ2-3; 12 bases agree with TRBD1. CDR1 is SGDLS, CDR2 YYNGEE, per germline. V dropped 1 base and J dropped 8; count of bases not matched to a gene: 5. The CDR3 has 15 residues. The chain's CDR3 is CASSVTGQGAVTQYF. The CDR3 DNA sequence: TGTGCCAGCAGCGTAACGGGACAGGGGGCAGTTACGCAGTATTTT.

The gene calls are TRBV11-2 and TRBJ2-1, with D unclear. This CDR3 has 13 amino acids. Germline lookup yields CDR1 SGHAT and CDR2 FQNNGV. V was clipped by 4 bases and J by 5 bases, with 9 bases between them. CDR3 DNA: TGTGCCAGCAGCTCACGGCCGGACAATGAGCAGTTCTTC. This gives the protein CASSSRPDNEQFF.

The V gene is TRBV5-1, the J gene TRBJ2-7, with 7 bases matching TRBD1. Germline V gene lookup returns CDR1 SGHRS and CDR2 YFSETQ. The CDR3 is 13 amino acids. Losses at the gene ends were 5 bases for V and 6 bases for J; bases not matched to a gene: 8. CDR3 in DNA: TGCGCCAGCAGGACAGGGAGACTCGCCGAGCAGTACTTC. Its translation is CASRTGRLAEQYF.

Of note for this clone: The same CDR3 arises from other DNA sequences in this sample as well. The V gene is TRBV19, the J gene TRBJ1-2, with 7 positions matching TRBD1. Germline-derived CDR1 and CDR2 are LNHDA and SQIVND (reference sequence). J was trimmed by 5 bases and V by 6 bases; bases with no gene match: 6. CDR3 length: 13 amino acids. The CDR3 reads CASSPDRRYGYTF. CDR3 coding DNA: TGTGCCAGTAGCCCGGACAGGAGGTATGGCTACACCTTC.

In regard to this clone: Other DNA sequences in this specimen translate into the identical CDR3. DNA of the CDR3: TGCGCCAGCAGCCTAACGGGGAGAGAGACCCAGTACTTC. It codes for CASSLTGRETQYF. This chain uses TRBV5-1 with TRBJ2-5; D perhaps matches TRBD2 (5 bases). With 4 bases removed from V and 4 bases from J, the gap between germline ends came to 11 bases. The CDR3 spans 13 residues. Germline CDR1 reads SGHRS; CDR2 reads YFSETQ.

This clone was found a few times. Here the CDR3 DNA reads TGTGCCAGCAGTCCTAATCCGACCGGGGAGCTGTTTTTT. Its translation: CASSPNPTGELFF. The chain has TRBV6-6 and TRBJ2-2; D not resolved. This CDR3 spans 13 amino acids. The V and J ends lost 5 bases and 5 bases respectively, with 9 bases between them. CDR1 is MNHNY and CDR2 is SVGAGI in the germline V gene (reference sequence).

This sequence joins TRBV15 and TRBJ2-5; D gene uncertain. V was clipped by 0 bases and J by 4 bases, with 6 bases between them. The CDR3 loop spans 13 amino acids. Looked up from germline, CDR1 is LNHNV and CDR2 is YYDKDF (reference sequence). The CDR3, as DNA: TGTGCCACCAGCAGAGATTCAGGAGAGACCCAGTACTTC. Protein product: CATSRDSGETQYF.

The gene calls are TRBV2 and TRBJ2-1, with 8 bases aligning to TRBD2. Per germline, CDR1 SNHLY and CDR2 FYNNEI. Trimming cost V 4 bases and J 6 bases; bases outside gene matches: 8. The CDR3 length is 15 residues. CDR3 DNA: TGTGCCAGCAGTGCGCGGGAGGTGGGAGGCAATGAGCAGTTCTTC. Encoded protein: CASSAREVGGNEQFF.

The CDR3 region is CASREQGVGQPQHF. The CDR3 DNA follows: TGTGCCAGCAGAGAACAGGGGGTTGGCCAGCCCCAGCATTTT. The chain recombines TRBV2 with TRBJ1-5; 8 nucleotides match TRBD1. Germline loops: CDR1 SNHLY, CDR2 FYNNEI. J gave up 7 bases and V 6 bases, and 8 bases lay outside the gene matches. The CDR3 extends over 14 amino acids.

This rearrangement joins TRBV6-5 to TRBJ1-4; D gene ambiguous. Germline V CDR1 and CDR2: MNHEY, SVGAGI. The CDR3 is 16 amino acids. V lost 2 bases and J lost 1, with 11 bases in between. The CDR3 loop is CASSYGLGLTNEKLFF. DNA of the CDR3: TGTGCCAGCAGTTACGGCTTGGGGTTAACTAATGAAAAACTGTTTTTT.

The rearrangement uses TRBV6-1 and TRBJ2-2, with D perhaps being TRBD1 or TRBD2 (5 bases each). The CDR3 extends over 14 amino acids. Per the germline V gene, CDR1 is MNHNS and CDR2 is SASEGT. Trimming took 7 bases from V and 1 from J, leaving 10 bases between them. CDR3 loop: CASKGTVNTGELFF. The CDR3 DNA reads as TGTGCCAGCAAGGGGACGGTGAACACCGGGGAGCTGTTTTTT.

The V gene is TRBV14, the J gene TRBJ1-1; D ambiguous. This CDR3 comprises 13 residues. V was pared by 0 bases and J by 1 base, with 3 bases between. Germline values: CDR1 SGHDN, CDR2 FVKESK. In DNA, the CDR3 is TGTGCCAGCAGCCAAGAACGGAACACTGAAGCTTTCTTT. As protein: CASSQERNTEAFF.

The J gene is TRBJ2-7, the V gene TRBV19; TRBD1 matches 10 bases. This CDR3 is built from 15 residues. The trim removed 5 bases at V and 3 bases at J, leaving 7 bases unmatched. CDR1 is LNHDA, CDR2 SQIVND, per germline (reference sequence). The CDR3 nucleotides read TGTGCCAGTAGTTCGGGACAGGGGATCGGCTACGAGCAGTACTTC. Translation: CASSSGQGIGYEQYF.

The V gene is TRBV5-1, the J gene TRBJ1-1; a possible D gene is TRBD1 (5 bases). Trimming removed 0 bases from V and 0 bases from J, with 12 bases in between. CDR1 and CDR2 (germline): SGHRS, YFSETQ. The CDR3 is 16 amino acids. This CDR3 reads CASSLVPGKVNTEAFF. The CDR3 nucleotides are TGCGCCAGCAGCTTGGTCCCAGGGAAGGTGAACACTGAAGCTTTCTTT.

Only a few counts were recorded for this clone. The CDR3, as DNA: TGTGCCAGCGGCCTTCTCAGGGTAGGACAGCCCCAGCATTTT. Its translation: CASGLLRVGQPQHF. The rearrangement uses TRBV28 and TRBJ1-5; possible D gene TRBD1, 5 bases. The germline gives CDR1 MDHEN, CDR2 SYDVKM. Between the trimmed V and J ends, which lost 8 bases and 7 bases, there was a span of 18 bases. The CDR3 has 14 amino acids.

This chain uses TRBV6-5 with TRBJ1-3; the D is unclear. The V end was cut by 0 bases, the J end by 2 bases, with 11 bases between. Germline CDR1 is MNHEY and CDR2 is SVGAGI. The CDR3 length is 16 residues. In DNA form, the CDR3 reads TGTGCCAGCAGTTACTCGCCAGCAGACACTGGAAACACCATATATTTT. Residues: CASSYSPADTGNTIYF.

V is TRBV7-3 and J is TRBJ2-7; 13 bases match TRBD2. V was clipped by 2 bases and J by 6 bases; unmatched bases: 1. The CDR3 consists of 14 residues. Germline V gene data show CDR1 as SGHTA and CDR2 as FQGTGA. The CDR3 protein is CASSLGLAGAEQYF. CDR3 DNA sequence: TGTGCCAGCAGCTTAGGACTAGCGGGAGCCGAGCAGTACTTC. The whole variable domain, remainder taken from reference TRBV7-3 and TRBJ2-7, is GAGVSQTPSNKVTEKGKYVELRCDPISGHTALYWYRQSLGQGPEFLIYFQGTGAADDSGLPNDRFFAVRPEGSVSTLKIQRTERGDSAVYLCASSLGLAGAEQYFGPGTRLTVT.

The V and J genes are TRBV6-5 and TRBJ1-5; no reliable D call. The CDR3 spans 15 residues. Trimming cost V 0 bases and J 0 bases, with 6 bases left between them. The germline V gene has CDR1 MNHEY and CDR2 SVGAGI. The CDR3 is CASSYSPDSNQPQHF. For the CDR3, the DNA is TGTGCCAGCAGTTACTCGCCGGATAGCAATCAGCCCCAGCATTTT.

This clone has a single count. The chain uses TRBV28 and TRBJ2-7; 12 bases agree with TRBD2. The CDR3 has 17 amino acids. J lost 6 bases, V lost 6 bases, and 15 bases had no gene match. Germline V gene lookup returns CDR1 MDHEN and CDR2 SYDVKM. Written as DNA, the CDR3 is TGTGCCAGCAGGCCTCCGGGACTAGCGGGCCCCAGGCGCGAGCAGTACTTC. Encoded protein: CASRPPGLAGPRREQYF.